The sequence of this T cell receptor beta chain was determined in a study of vaccination and CD4 T cells after COVID-19. Background on the study: Sampling that followed vaccination took place a median around 70 days after dose two, within a range of 14 to 241.

The CDR3 extends over 15 amino acids. Germline CDR1 and CDR2: MNHEY and SMNVEV (reference sequence). V dropped 2 bases and J dropped 1 base, with 11 bases sitting between them. Cultured CD4+ T-cell DNA underwent Oncomine TCR Beta short-read sequencing. From cultured CD4+ T cells, genomic DNA was extracted. TCRdb re-analysed the PCR reads in MiXCR, keeping a single row per CDR3 protein. The data show 17,000 or so distinct CDR3 sequences, roughly three quarters seen once. Treatment here: roughly ten-day PBMC culture with coronavirus spike peptide pools or control peptides (ViraFEST assay). Antigen-specific T cells were expanded with peptide pools by ViraFEST, and TCRs were then sequenced. For this clonotype: Its target is unknown.

The chain carries TRBV27 and TRBJ1-1; D possibly corresponds to TRBD1 (5 bases). The sequence was obtained from a human donor who had recovered from COVID-19. The sequencing sample was made of CD4+ T cells from blood, cultured in vitro. The CDR3 reads CASSLSGTKNTEAFF. In DNA, the CDR3 is TGTGCCAGCAGTTTAAGTGGGACCAAGAACACTGAAGCTTTCTTT.